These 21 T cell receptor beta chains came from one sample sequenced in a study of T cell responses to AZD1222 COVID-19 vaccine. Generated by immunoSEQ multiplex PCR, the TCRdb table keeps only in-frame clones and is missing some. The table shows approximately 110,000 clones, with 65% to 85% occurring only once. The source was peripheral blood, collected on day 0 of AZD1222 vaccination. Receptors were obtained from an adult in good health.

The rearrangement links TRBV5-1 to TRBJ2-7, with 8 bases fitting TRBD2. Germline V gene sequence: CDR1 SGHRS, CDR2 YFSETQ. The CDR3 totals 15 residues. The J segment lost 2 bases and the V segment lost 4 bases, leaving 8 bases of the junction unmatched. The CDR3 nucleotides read TGCGCCAGCAGCGCAACGGGGGGGGACACCTACGAGCAGTACTTC. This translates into CASSATGGDTYEQYF.

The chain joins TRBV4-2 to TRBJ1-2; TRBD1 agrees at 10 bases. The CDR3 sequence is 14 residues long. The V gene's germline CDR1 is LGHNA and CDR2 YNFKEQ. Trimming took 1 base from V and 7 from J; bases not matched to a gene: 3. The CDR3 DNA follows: TGTGCCAGCAGCCAAGGGGACAGGGGAGGTGGCTACACCTTC. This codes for CASSQGDRGGGYTF.

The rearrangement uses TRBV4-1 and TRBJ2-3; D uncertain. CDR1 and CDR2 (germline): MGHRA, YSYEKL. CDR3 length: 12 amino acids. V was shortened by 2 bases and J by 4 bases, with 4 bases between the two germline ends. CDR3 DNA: TGCGCCAGCAGCCAACAGTCAGATACGCAGTATTTT. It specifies CASSQQSDTQYF.

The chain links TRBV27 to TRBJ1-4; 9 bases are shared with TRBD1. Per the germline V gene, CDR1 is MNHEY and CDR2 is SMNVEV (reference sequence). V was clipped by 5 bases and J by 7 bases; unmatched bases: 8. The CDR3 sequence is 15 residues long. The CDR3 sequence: CASSPTDRGGEKLFF. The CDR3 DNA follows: TGTGCCAGCAGTCCGACGGACAGGGGCGGTGAAAAACTGTTTTTT.

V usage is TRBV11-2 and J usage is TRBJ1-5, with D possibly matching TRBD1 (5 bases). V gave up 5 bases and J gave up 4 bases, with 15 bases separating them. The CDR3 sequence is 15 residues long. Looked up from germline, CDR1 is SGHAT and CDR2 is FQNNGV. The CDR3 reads CASSPGNRGNQPQHF. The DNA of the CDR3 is TGTGCCAGCAGCCCAGGGAATCGGGGGAATCAGCCCCAGCATTTT.

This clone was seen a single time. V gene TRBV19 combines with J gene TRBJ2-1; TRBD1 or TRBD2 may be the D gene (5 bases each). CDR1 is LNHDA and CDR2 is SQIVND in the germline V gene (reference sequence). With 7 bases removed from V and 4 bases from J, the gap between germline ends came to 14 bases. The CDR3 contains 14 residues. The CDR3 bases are TGTGCCAGTAATGGACTTCAGGGATACAATGAGCAGTTCTTC. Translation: CASNGLQGYNEQFF. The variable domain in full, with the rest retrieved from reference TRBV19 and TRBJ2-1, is DGGITQSPKYLFRKEGQNVTLSCEQNLNHDAMYWYRQDPGQGLRLIYYSQIVNDFQKGDIAEGYSVSREKKESFPLTVTSAQKNPTAFYLCASNGLQGYNEQFFGPGTRLTVL.

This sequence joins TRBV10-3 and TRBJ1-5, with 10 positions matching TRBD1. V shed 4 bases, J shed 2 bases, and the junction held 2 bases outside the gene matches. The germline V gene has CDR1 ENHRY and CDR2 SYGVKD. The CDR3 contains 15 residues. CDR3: CAISGQGAGNQPQHF. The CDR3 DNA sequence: TGTGCCATCAGTGGACAGGGGGCGGGCAATCAGCCCCAGCATTTT.

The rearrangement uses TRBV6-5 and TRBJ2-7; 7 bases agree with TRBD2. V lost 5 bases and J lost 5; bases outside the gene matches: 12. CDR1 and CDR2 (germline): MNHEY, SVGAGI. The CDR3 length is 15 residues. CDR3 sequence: CASSPPGRGGHEQYF. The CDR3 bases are TGTGCCAGCAGTCCCCCTGGGAGGGGAGGCCACGAGCAGTACTTC.

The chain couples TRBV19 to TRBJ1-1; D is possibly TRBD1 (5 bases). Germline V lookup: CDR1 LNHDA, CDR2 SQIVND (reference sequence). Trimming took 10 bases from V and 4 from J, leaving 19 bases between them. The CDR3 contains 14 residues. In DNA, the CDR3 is TGTGCCACAAGTGAGCGTATGGGGACCACTGAAGCTTTCTTT. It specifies CATSERMGTTEAFF.

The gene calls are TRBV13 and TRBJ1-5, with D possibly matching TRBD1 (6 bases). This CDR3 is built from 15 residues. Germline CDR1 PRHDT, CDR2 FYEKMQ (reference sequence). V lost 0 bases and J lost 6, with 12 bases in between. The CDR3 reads CASSLGYGGGQPQHF. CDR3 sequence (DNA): TGTGCCAGCAGCTTAGGTTACGGGGGCGGTCAGCCCCAGCATTTT.

The CDR3 here is CASSSDWGAGSPLHF. The CDR3 nucleotides are TGTGCCAGCAGCTCCGATTGGGGGGCAGGTTCACCCCTCCACTTT. The chain uses TRBV7-2 and TRBJ1-6; tentatively, D is TRBD1 (6 bases). Germline assignment: CDR1 SGHTA and CDR2 FQGNSA. V was trimmed by 4 bases and J by 9 bases, leaving 16 bases between them. CDR3 length equals 15 residues.

In DNA form, the CDR3 reads TGTGCCAGCAGCCGACGTGGGACTAGAGGCGGAGATACGCAGTATTTT. Translation: CASSRRGTRGGDTQYF. The V gene is TRBV9, the J gene TRBJ2-3; 8 positions agree with TRBD2. V trimming: 4 bases; J trimming: 5 bases; junction bases outside the gene matches: 12. Germline-derived CDR1 and CDR2 are SGDLS and YYNGEE. CDR3 size: 16 residues.

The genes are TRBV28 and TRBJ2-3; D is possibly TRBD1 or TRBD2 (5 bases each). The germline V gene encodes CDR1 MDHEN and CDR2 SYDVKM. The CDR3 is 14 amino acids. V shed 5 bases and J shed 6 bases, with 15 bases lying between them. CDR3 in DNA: TGTGCCAGCAGTAGGGGACCCACTCCCGATACGCAGTATTTT. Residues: CASSRGPTPDTQYF.

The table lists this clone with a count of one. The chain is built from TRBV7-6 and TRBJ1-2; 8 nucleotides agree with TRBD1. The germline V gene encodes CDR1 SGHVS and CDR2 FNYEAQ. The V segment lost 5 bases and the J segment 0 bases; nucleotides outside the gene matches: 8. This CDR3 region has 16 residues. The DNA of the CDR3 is TGTGCCAGCAGCGTCGAGGGGGACAGGCCTAACTATGGCTACACCTTC. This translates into CASSVEGDRPNYGYTF. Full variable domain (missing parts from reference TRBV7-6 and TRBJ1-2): GAGVSQSPRYKVTKRGQDVALRCDPISGHVSLYWYRQALGQGPEFLTYFNYEAQQDKSGLPNDRFSAERPEGSISTLTIQRTEQRDSAMYRCASSVEGDRPNYGYTFGSGTRLTVV.

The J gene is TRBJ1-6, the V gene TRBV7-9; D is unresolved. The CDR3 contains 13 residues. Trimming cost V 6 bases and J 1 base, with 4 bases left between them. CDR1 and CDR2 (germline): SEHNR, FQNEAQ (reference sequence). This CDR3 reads CASSYSYNSPLHF. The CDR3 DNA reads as TGTGCCAGCAGTTATTCCTATAATTCACCCCTCCACTTT.

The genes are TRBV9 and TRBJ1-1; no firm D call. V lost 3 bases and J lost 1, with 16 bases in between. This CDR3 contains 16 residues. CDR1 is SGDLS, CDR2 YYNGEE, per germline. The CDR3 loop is CASSAHVGRTNTEAFF. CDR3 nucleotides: TGTGCCAGCAGCGCCCACGTCGGGCGGACGAACACTGAAGCTTTCTTT.

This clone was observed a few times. CDR3: CASSLGPSASTDTQYF. The CDR3 DNA sequence: TGTGCCAGCAGCTTAGGGCCTAGCGCAAGCACAGATACGCAGTATTTT. The chain couples TRBV11-2 to TRBJ2-3; TRBD2 is a possible D gene (6 bases). Trimming stripped 1 base from V and 0 bases from J, with 11 bases between. This CDR3 is built from 16 residues. Germline CDR1 reads SGHAT; CDR2 reads FQNNGV.

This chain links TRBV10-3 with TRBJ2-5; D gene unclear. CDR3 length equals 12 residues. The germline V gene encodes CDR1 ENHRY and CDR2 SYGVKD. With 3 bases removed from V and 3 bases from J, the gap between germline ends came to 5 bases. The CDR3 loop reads CAISEGEETQYF. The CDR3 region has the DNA TGTGCCATCAGTGAAGGAGAAGAGACCCAGTACTTC.

The CDR3 loop is CASSPSSGANVLTF. DNA for the CDR3: TGTGCCAGCAGCCCGAGCTCTGGGGCCAACGTCCTGACTTTC. This chain uses TRBV7-3 with TRBJ2-6; D not certain. The CDR3 contains 14 residues. V was clipped by 5 bases and J by 0 bases, with 5 bases between them. In germline, CDR1 is SGHTA, CDR2 FQGTGA. Complete variable domain (other parts from reference TRBV7-3 and TRBJ2-6): GAGVSQTPSNKVTEKGKYVELRCDPISGHTALYWYRQSLGQGPEFLIYFQGTGAADDSGLPNDRFFAVRPEGSVSTLKIQRTERGDSAVYLCASSPSSGANVLTFGAGSRLTVL.

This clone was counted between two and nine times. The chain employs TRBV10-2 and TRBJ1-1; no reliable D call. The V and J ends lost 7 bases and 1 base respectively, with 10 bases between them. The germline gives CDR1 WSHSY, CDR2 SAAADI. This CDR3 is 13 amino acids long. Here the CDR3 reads CASKNQQNTEAFF. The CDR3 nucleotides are TGCGCCAGCAAAAATCAACAGAACACTGAAGCTTTCTTT.

CDR3 coding DNA: TGCAGCGTTTTAAAGACTGGCACTAACTATGGCTACACCTTC. The encoded protein is CSVLKTGTNYGYTF. V is TRBV29-1 and J is TRBJ1-2; D call uncertain. The CDR3 has 14 amino acids. V shed 5 bases and J shed 0 bases, with 13 bases lying between them. Per the germline V gene, CDR1 is SQVTM and CDR2 is ANQGSEA.